The clone carrying this TCR beta chain was seen ten or more times. Antigen: not known. Germline values: CDR1 MDHEN, CDR2 SYDVKM. This CDR3 spans 15 amino acids. V gave up 8 bases and J gave up 3 bases; unmatched junction bases: 9. The study's library attached unique molecular identifiers to single cDNA molecules. TCRdb itself ran the RACE reads through MiXCR, one entry per CDR3 protein. The sample lists fewer than 40,000 distinct CDR3 sequences; about 5.5% were seen once. These data come from a study of human T cells and chemical hapten exposure. Study-level findings and limits: DPC sensitization did not alter TCRs above 1 in 1000 frequency.

Time point defined: healthy volunteer bleed at 6 weeks. Whole blood that had not been fractionated was the source of extracted total RNA. The rearrangement uses TRBV28 and TRBJ1-2; 10 bases fit TRBD1. The sequence came from a human donor in good health. Some clones in this sample may be carry-over from other donors' samples. Sequencing used whole blood. CDR3 protein: CASSQPGTGDYGYTF. The DNA of the CDR3 is TGTGCCAGCTCCCAACCCGGGACAGGGGACTATGGCTACACCTTC.